The next 2 T cell receptor beta chains were all read from a single sample in a study of blood T cell repertoires in COVID-19. The method was immunoSEQ multiplex PCR; TCRdb's version includes in-frame clones alone and lacks a portion of them. The table has roughly 390,000 clones, 85% seen once; the top ten hold 3.6%. The sequenced material came from peripheral blood. These receptors all stem from a woman in her late teens or twenties with acute or convalescent COVID-19.

The rearrangement links TRBV5-8 to TRBJ1-2, with a possible D match to TRBD1 (6 bases). The CDR3 contains 15 residues. Germline CDR1 SGHTS, CDR2 YDEGEE. V was trimmed by 0 bases and J by 5 bases, leaving 14 bases between them. The CDR3 sequence: CASSLDSLQGYGYTF. In DNA, the CDR3 is TGTGCCAGCAGCTTGGACAGTTTGCAGGGGTATGGCTACACCTTC.

The table lists this clone with a count of one. This chain connects TRBV3-1 (or the pseudogene TRBV3-2) to TRBJ1-2; 7 bases agree with TRBD1. Germline CDR1 is LGHDT and CDR2 is YNNKEL (reference sequence). Germline trimming cut 4 bases from V and 6 bases from J; bases unmatched to any gene: 5. The CDR3 is made up of 13 amino acids. DNA of the CDR3: TGTGCCAGCAGCCTGCGACAGGGCGATGGCTACACCTTC. Translation: CASSLRQGDGYTF.